Sequencing of this T cell receptor (beta chain) was carried out in a study of tumor-infiltrating lymphocytes in primary liver carcinoma. Study overall: Roughly 3.5 to 8 million productive TCRbeta reads came from each sample, comparable across tissue types. Study-level findings and limits: Tumor-adjacent and tumor-blood pairs shared a smaller degree of overlap than tumor region pairs.

There are many counts of this clonotype. Its antigen is not identified. The blood RNA (from unsorted whole blood) was obtained, and germline DNA was also extracted. Researchers generated TCR beta cDNA from about 460 ng of total RNA, relying on a constant-region primer. Amplification in three nested multiplex PCR rounds with slightly modified ARM-PCR gave rise to TCR beta libraries. TCRdb processed the multiplex PCR reads anew with MiXCR; each CDR3 protein has one entry. The sample lists around 330,000 distinct CDR3 sequences, 50% to 75% occurring once. Material: peripheral blood. This clonotype was sampled from a woman aged 25 to 45 with primary liver carcinoma and hepatitis B virus infection.

This chain's CDR3 is CASSEETQYF. The CDR3 DNA follows: TGTGCCAGCAGTGAAGAGACCCAGTACTTC. V gene TRBV6-1 combines with J gene TRBJ2-5; D gene unclear. Germline lookup yields CDR1 MNHNS and CDR2 SASEGT. There are 10 residues in the CDR3. Trimming took off 1 base at V and 6 bases at J, with 0 bases between the two ends.